This T cell receptor (beta chain) was documented in a study of cytomegalovirus exposure and HLA in healthy donors. Study-level background: A preliminary data release comprised around 90 million unique TCRs obtained from HLA-typed donors. General study findings and limits: Investigators reported 150 to 200 TCR beta chains as tied to cytomegalovirus. Reports indicated that the classifier achieved high specificity and sensitivity in diagnosing cytomegalovirus status.

In the PCR, 60 Vbeta and 13 Jbeta primers were used. The repertoire was sequenced with immunoSEQ multiplex PCR; TCRdb's copy has only in-frame clones and lacks some. Of 60,000 to 80,000 clones in the sample, under 80% are singletons; the top ten hold under 7%. The V end lost 3 bases, the J end lost 5 bases, and 13 bases lay between the germline ends. The CDR3 has 14 amino acids. Germline-derived CDR1 and CDR2 are MGHRA and YSYEKL. On this clone: What it binds is unknown.

This clonotype was obtained from a woman in her 30s in good health and CMV-seronegative. The chain uses TRBV4-1 and TRBJ2-5; D possibly corresponds to TRBD1 (5 bases). The sample was PBMCs. Here the CDR3 DNA reads TGCGCCAGCAGCCAGACAGCTGTGGGGGAGACCCAGTACTTC. It yields the protein CASSQTAVGETQYF.